The 24 T cell receptor beta chains below come from one sample, sequenced in a study of T-cell reconstitution after alpha-beta-depleted transplantation in children. As it was prepared, the TCRbeta library received unique molecular identifiers. A single record per CDR3 protein comes from TCRdb applying MiXCR to the PCR reads. The profile shows around 200,000 distinct CDR3 sequences, roughly 7.5% of them singletons. Here the sequenced sample was PBMCs from the stem cell graft donor, taken from the stem cell graft. These receptors came from a human donor who donated a stem cell graft to a child with Wiskott-Aldrich syndrome.

The CDR3 reads CASSLSIQGSGELFF. The CDR3, as DNA: TGCGCCAGCAGCTTGAGTATACAGGGGTCCGGGGAGCTGTTTTTT. The chain employs TRBV5-1 and TRBJ2-2, with 7 bases matching TRBD1. CDR1 and CDR2 from the germline V gene are SGHRS and YFSETQ. The trim removed 1 base at V and 6 bases at J, leaving 6 bases unmatched. The CDR3 contains 15 residues.

J is TRBJ2-3 and V is TRBV14; D is unclear. CDR3 length: 13 amino acids. The V end lost 0 bases, the J end lost 4 bases, and 5 bases lay between the germline ends. Germline V gene sequence: CDR1 SGHDN, CDR2 FVKESK. CDR3 nucleotide sequence: TGTGCCAGCAGCCAAGATCTTCCAGATACGCAGTATTTT. Amino acid sequence: CASSQDLPDTQYF. Looking up the rest from reference TRBV14 and TRBJ2-3 gives the full variable domain: EAGVTQFPSHSVIEKGQTVTLRCDPISGHDNLYWYRRVMGKEIKFLLHFVKESKQDESGMPNNRFLAERTGGTYSTLKVQPAELEDSGVYFCASSQDLPDTQYFGPGTRLTVL.

On this clonotype itself: A much larger clone differs from this one at a single base, so this may be a read error. The chain employs TRBV20-1 and TRBJ1-5, with a possible D match to TRBD1 (6 bases). CDR1 is DFQATT and CDR2 is SNEGSKA in the germline V gene (reference sequence). The CDR3 runs 12 residues. The CDR3 region has the DNA TGCAGTACAGGGTACCCCAATCAGCCCAAGCATTTT. Translating it yields CSTGYPNQPKHF.

This clonotype occurred many times. The CDR3: CASSLAGEVQYF. The CDR3 bases are TGTGCCAGCAGTTTAGCAGGAGAGGTGCAGTACTTC. The chain has TRBV12-3 or TRBV12-4 and TRBJ2-7; D not resolved. This CDR3 spans 12 amino acids. V lost 0 bases, J lost 9 bases, and 9 bases lay in between.

This clonotype was seen only a few times. CDR3 in DNA: TGTGCCACCAGTGATTTCAAGAAGGGGAGCACAGATACGCAGTATTTT. Translated: CATSDFKKGSTDTQYF. The rearrangement joins TRBV24-1 to TRBJ2-3; tentatively, D is TRBD1 (5 bases). CDR1 KGHDR and CDR2 SFDVKD come from the germline V gene. The V gene lost 1 base and the J gene lost 0 bases, with 10 bases spanning the gap. The CDR3 is made up of 16 amino acids.

This clonotype was counted many times. The V call is TRBV24-1, the J call TRBJ2-3; 8 nucleotides align to TRBD1. CDR3 size: 16 residues. Germline V lookup: CDR1 KGHDR, CDR2 SFDVKD. V gave up 5 bases and J gave up 2 bases; unmatched junction bases: 8. CDR3 sequence: CATSAAGQANTDTQYF. The CDR3 bases are TGTGCCACCAGTGCCGCGGGACAGGCTAACACAGATACGCAGTATTTT.

This clonotype has ten or more counts. This sequence joins TRBV7-6 and TRBJ1-4, with D maybe TRBD1 (5 bases). This CDR3 has 18 amino acids. With 2 bases removed from V and 3 bases from J, the gap between germline ends came to 19 bases. Germline lookup yields CDR1 SGHVS and CDR2 FNYEAQ. For the CDR3, the DNA is TGTGCCAGCAGCTTAATTGCCAGGGTTGGCCCGGCTAATGAAAAACTGTTTTTT. This codes for CASSLIARVGPANEKLFF.

This clonotype was picked up many times. V is TRBV12-3 or TRBV12-4 and J is TRBJ1-1; 7 positions match TRBD1. The CDR3 covers 12 residues. After removal of 6 bases from V and 8 bases from J, the junction contained 6 bases not matched to a gene. In DNA, the CDR3 is TGTGCCAGCAGCACAGGACAGGCAGAAGCTTTCTTT. Its translation is CASSTGQAEAFF.

In its sample, this clonotype was seen a few times. This rearrangement joins TRBV2 to TRBJ1-5; D remains ambiguous. Trimming removed 5 bases from V and 4 bases from J, with 15 bases in between. The germline V gene has CDR1 SNHLY and CDR2 FYNNEI. The CDR3 length is 15 residues. CDR3 residues: CASSHSTSTNQPQHF. CDR3 DNA sequence: TGTGCCAGCAGTCACTCGACCTCTACGAATCAGCCCCAGCATTTT.

At least ten counts were recorded for this clonotype. This rearrangement joins TRBV30 to TRBJ2-3, with 7 bases lining up with TRBD1. With V trimmed by 4 bases and J by 3 bases, 4 bases remained unmatched. The CDR3 runs to 13 residues. In germline, CDR1 is GTSNPN, CDR2 SVGIG (reference sequence). CDR3 coding DNA: TGTGCCTGGACCCGACAGGGTACAGATACGCAGTATTTT. This sequence encodes CAWTRQGTDTQYF.

The table lists this clonotype with many counts. The V and J genes are TRBV15 and TRBJ2-7, with no clear D. The CDR3 is made up of 16 amino acids. V lost 0 bases to trimming and J lost 3 bases, with 15 bases between them. CDR1 and CDR2 from the germline V gene are LNHNV and YYDKDF (reference sequence). The CDR3, as DNA: TGTGCCACCAGCAGAGATATTTCGGCCGGATTCTACGAGCAGTACTTC. Residues: CATSRDISAGFYEQYF.

This clonotype was counted many times. J is TRBJ1-1 and V is TRBV12-3 or TRBV12-4; the D gene is possibly TRBD1 (5 bases). V lost 6 bases to trimming and J lost 7 bases, with 12 bases between them. This CDR3 comprises 12 residues. CDR3 nucleotide sequence: TGTGCCAGCAGCCTCAGACAGAGTGAAGCTTTCTTT. Translation gives CASSLRQSEAFF.

The sample holds many counts of this clonotype. CDR3 sequence reads: CASSESPVGTGGHAEAFF. The CDR3, as DNA: TGCGCCAGCAGTGAGTCCCCTGTTGGGACAGGGGGCCACGCTGAAGCTTTCTTT. This chain links TRBV10-1 with TRBJ1-1; 12 bases agree with TRBD1. CDR3 length equals 18 residues. Germline trimming cut 0 bases from V and 6 bases from J; bases unmatched to any gene: 11. Germline lookup yields CDR1 WNHNN and CDR2 SYGVQD (reference sequence).

In the case of this clonotype: Possible read error: a much larger clone is one base away. The V gene is TRBV20-1, the J gene TRBJ2-1; 12 bases line up with TRBD2. The CDR3 runs to 17 residues. Germline V gene sequence: CDR1 DFQATT, CDR2 SNEGSKA (reference sequence). The CDR3, as DNA: TGCTGTTGTGGGGGCGGACTAGCGGGGAAAGGGAGGAATGAGCAGTTCTTC. Protein sequence: CCCGGGLAGKGRNEQFF.

This clonotype was found many times. The chain links TRBV12-3 or TRBV12-4 to TRBJ2-7; D is perhaps TRBD1 (5 bases). The CDR3 is 15 amino acids. Deletions cut 6 bases from V and 4 bases from J, with 19 bases between. The CDR3 DNA reads as TGTGCCAGCAGCCCGCGTTTAGGGGCCGCATACGAGCAGTACTTC. The encoded protein is CASSPRLGAAYEQYF.

This clonotype was recorded many times. The rearrangement links TRBV18 to TRBJ2-3; D gene unclear. Trimming took 3 bases from V and 3 from J, leaving 4 bases between them. The CDR3 contains 12 residues. Germline loops: CDR1 KGHSH, CDR2 LQKENI. The CDR3 DNA is TGTGCCAGCTCACCGCCTACAGATACGCAGTATTTT. This codes for CASSPPTDTQYF.

This clonotype appeared many times. The rearrangement joins TRBV6-5 to TRBJ1-2; 7 bases agree with TRBD1. This CDR3 is 14 amino acids long. Germline trimming cut 7 bases from V and 4 bases from J; bases unmatched to any gene: 9. Germline V gene lookup returns CDR1 MNHEY and CDR2 SVGAGI. Here the CDR3 reads CASKLRDRIYGYTF. The CDR3 DNA reads as TGTGCCAGCAAGCTCAGGGACAGAATCTATGGCTACACCTTC.

This clonotype occurred many times. The genes are TRBV20-1 and TRBJ2-5, with D possibly TRBD1 on 5 matching bases. The germline gives CDR1 DFQATT, CDR2 SNEGSKA (reference sequence). The CDR3 is made up of 14 amino acids. V was pared by 1 base and J by 5 bases, with 14 bases between. The CDR3 reads CSARGRQIQETQYF. The CDR3 DNA reads TGCAGTGCTAGAGGTAGACAGATTCAGGAGACCCAGTACTTC.

The table lists this clonotype with a few counts. The chain links TRBV5-1 to TRBJ2-7; D is ambiguous. The CDR3 spans 15 residues. The V gene's germline CDR1 is SGHRS and CDR2 YFSETQ. V gave up 5 bases and J gave up 2 bases, with 17 bases separating them. CDR3 sequence: CASRLGPQDPYEQYF. CDR3 coding DNA: TGCGCCAGCAGGCTCGGACCCCAGGACCCCTACGAGCAGTACTTC.

This clonotype was counted only a few times. The J gene is TRBJ2-5, the V gene TRBV5-1, with D perhaps TRBD1 (6 bases). Germline V lookup: CDR1 SGHRS, CDR2 YFSETQ. V lost 4 bases and J lost 2, with 12 bases in between. The CDR3 runs 14 residues. The CDR3 DNA reads TGCGCCAGCAGCAGACAGGTGCCGCAAGAGACCCAGTACTTC. Protein: CASSRQVPQETQYF.

This clonotype was picked up many times. The V and J genes are TRBV20-1 and TRBJ1-2; D is uncertain. Germline loops: CDR1 DFQATT, CDR2 SNEGSKA (reference sequence). The germline V and J ends were trimmed by 3 bases and 2 bases, with 10 bases remaining between them. This CDR3 spans 13 amino acids. CDR3 amino acids: CSASLRVNYGYTF. The CDR3 bases are TGCAGTGCTAGTCTCCGGGTGAACTATGGCTACACCTTC.

At least ten counts were recorded for this clonotype. The chain links TRBV6-5 to TRBJ2-1; TRBD2 agrees at 13 bases. This CDR3 is built from 15 residues. The germline V gene has CDR1 MNHEY and CDR2 SVGAGI. With 1 base clipped from V and 8 bases from J, the junction kept 2 bases outside the gene matches. The CDR3 protein is CASSYWTSGGYEQFF. The CDR3 DNA sequence: TGTGCCAGCAGTTACTGGACTAGCGGGGGCTATGAGCAGTTCTTC.

This clonotype has a count of ten or more. V and J are TRBV12-3 or TRBV12-4 and TRBJ1-1, with D unresolved. The CDR3 covers 12 residues. Trimming pared 7 bases from V and 3 bases from J, leaving 9 bases between. CDR3 sequence: CASTHTYTEAFF. CDR3 bases: TGTGCCAGCACGCATACCTACACTGAAGCTTTCTTT.

This chain connects TRBV4-1 to TRBJ2-1; 8 bases are shared with TRBD1. Germline-derived CDR1 and CDR2 are MGHRA and YSYEKL. V lost 1 base and J lost 5; bases outside the gene matches: 4. This CDR3 comprises 15 residues. The CDR3: CASSQADRVDNEQFF. The CDR3 DNA reads as TGCGCCAGCAGCCAAGCGGACAGGGTGGACAATGAGCAGTTCTTC.